What follows are 24 T cell receptor beta chains derived from one specimen sequenced in a study of CD8+ T cells in alopecia areata. Extraction and reverse transcription of RNA yielded cDNA as the sequencing template. Libraries were prepared by immunoSEQ multiplex PCR; TCRdb keeps only in-frame clonotypes and omits some of them. The table lists some 150,000 clones, about 56% of them singletons. The treatment is: oral pan-JAK inhibitor, 5-10 mg twice daily. Material: CD8+ T cells sorted from blood, obtained at week 4, from a patient treated with tofacitinib. These TCRs come from a human donor with alopecia areata.

CDR3 nucleotide sequence: TGTGCCACCAGCAGAGATAGGAGCAGGGTGGTCGGCAATGAGCAGTTCTTC. Its protein is CATSRDRSRVVGNEQFF. The J gene is TRBJ2-1, the V gene TRBV15, with D perhaps matching TRBD1 (5 bases). Germline V lookup: CDR1 LNHNV, CDR2 YYDKDF (reference sequence). Trimming stripped 0 bases from V and 6 bases from J, with 18 bases between. The CDR3 is 17 amino acids.

The chain recombines TRBV27 with TRBJ1-5; no definite D call. The CDR3 length is 13 residues. CDR1 is MNHEY and CDR2 is SMNVEV in the germline V gene (reference sequence). V dropped 3 bases and J dropped 2 bases, with 5 bases sitting between them. The CDR3 coding sequence is TGTGCCAGCAGTTTTGCAGGCAATCAGCCCCAGCATTTT. Translation: CASSFAGNQPQHF.

V gene TRBV7-2 combines with J gene TRBJ2-7; the match to TRBD1 covers 11 bases. The CDR3 runs 14 residues. Germline lookup yields CDR1 SGHTA and CDR2 FQGNSA. V lost 5 bases to trimming and J lost 4 bases; unmatched junction nucleotides: 4. CDR3 nucleotides: TGTGCCAGCAGCGAGGACAGGGGGCATTACGAGCAGTACTTC. It specifies CASSEDRGHYEQYF.

The V and J genes are TRBV5-1 and TRBJ2-1, with D unresolved. Trimming took off 1 base at V and 7 bases at J, with 6 bases between the two ends. This CDR3 spans 12 amino acids. Germline V gene data show CDR1 as SGHRS and CDR2 as YFSETQ. CDR3 in amino acids: CASSLRRNEQFF. CDR3 DNA sequence: TGCGCCAGCAGCTTGAGACGGAATGAGCAGTTCTTC.

The V call is TRBV6-5, the J call TRBJ1-1; TRBD1 agrees at 7 bases. V shed 2 bases, J shed 1 base, and the junction held 7 bases outside the gene matches. The V gene's germline CDR1 is MNHEY and CDR2 SVGAGI. This CDR3 region has 16 residues. The CDR3 sequence is CASSYVQGSGNTEAFF. The CDR3 bases are TGTGCCAGCAGTTACGTACAGGGGTCCGGGAACACTGAAGCTTTCTTT.

The V gene is TRBV30, the J gene TRBJ1-1; tentatively, D is TRBD1 (5 bases). Per germline, CDR1 GTSNPN and CDR2 SVGIG (reference sequence). This CDR3 contains 13 residues. V lost 0 bases to trimming and J lost 5 bases, with 10 bases between them. Written as DNA, the CDR3 is TGTGCCTGGAGTGTGTCTACAGGTACTGAAGCTTTCTTT. Protein sequence: CAWSVSTGTEAFF.

The chain has TRBV9 and TRBJ1-6; the D is unclear. Germline V gene sequence: CDR1 SGDLS, CDR2 YYNGEE. V shed 3 bases and J shed 9 bases, with 13 bases lying between them. The CDR3 is 14 amino acids. CDR3 residues: CASSARSLGSPLHF. In nucleotides, the CDR3 is TGTGCCAGCAGCGCTCGTAGTTTAGGTTCACCCCTCCACTTT.

V and J are TRBV29-1 and TRBJ2-7; 9 bases align to TRBD1. The CDR3 loop spans 16 amino acids. The germline V gene has CDR1 SQVTM and CDR2 ANQGSEA. With 7 bases clipped from V and 4 bases from J, the junction kept 17 bases outside the gene matches. The CDR3 DNA reads as TGCAGCGCAAACCGGGACAGGGTCGTATACTCTTACGAGCAGTACTTC. Its translation: CSANRDRVVYSYEQYF.

As concerns this clone: This CDR3 is also generated by other DNA sequences in the sample. This rearrangement joins TRBV7-9 to TRBJ1-2; 7 nucleotides align to TRBD1. Germline V lookup: CDR1 SEHNR, CDR2 FQNEAQ (reference sequence). With 4 bases clipped from V and 6 bases from J, the junction kept 2 bases outside the gene matches. CDR3 length: 12 residues. CDR3 protein: CASSWTGDGYTF. Here the CDR3 DNA reads TGTGCCAGCAGCTGGACAGGAGATGGCTACACCTTC.

The chain recombines TRBV4-3 with TRBJ2-4, with D possibly being TRBD2 (5 bases). V lost 0 bases and J lost 7, with 22 bases in between. Looked up from germline, CDR1 is LGHNA and CDR2 is YSLEER. The CDR3 covers 18 residues. CDR3 sequence reads: CASSQEAVGIQRVNIQYF. DNA for the CDR3: TGCGCCAGCAGCCAAGAGGCGGTTGGCATCCAGAGGGTGAACATTCAGTACTTC.

The chain carries TRBV7-8 and TRBJ2-6; either TRBD1 or TRBD2 may supply D (5 bases each). The V gene's germline CDR1 is SGHVS and CDR2 FQNEAQ. Trimming stripped 3 bases from V and 0 bases from J, with 15 bases between. There are 18 residues in the CDR3. As DNA, the CDR3 is TGTGCCAGCAGCTTGGGGGTCAGGGCCTTCTCTGGGGCCAACGTCCTGACTTTC. This gives the protein CASSLGVRAFSGANVLTF.

The V call is TRBV10-3, the J call TRBJ2-7; TRBD2 is a possible D gene (5 bases). V was pared by 2 bases and J by 2 bases, with 13 bases between. This CDR3 contains 15 residues. From germline, CDR1 is ENHRY and CDR2 SYGVKD. The CDR3 DNA reads as TGTGCCATCAGTGAGGGGGAGTTAGGGCCCTACGAGCAGTACTTC. This translates into CAISEGELGPYEQYF.

The chain recombines TRBV13 with TRBJ2-7; the D gene is possibly TRBD1 (6 bases). V lost 5 bases, J lost 2 bases, and 13 bases lay in between. Germline-derived CDR1 and CDR2 are PRHDT and FYEKMQ (reference sequence). CDR3 length: 14 residues. The CDR3 nucleotides read TGTGCCAGCAGCGCGCAGGGGTCCCCCTACGAGCAGTACTTC. Translated, it gives CASSAQGSPYEQYF.

The chain employs TRBV4-1 and TRBJ1-1; D gene uncertain. V was trimmed by 7 bases and J by 0 bases, leaving 15 bases between them. Germline CDR1 is MGHRA and CDR2 is YSYEKL. This CDR3 comprises 15 residues. The CDR3 sequence is CASNVALGMNTEAFF. For the CDR3, the DNA is TGCGCCAGCAACGTGGCTCTTGGAATGAACACTGAAGCTTTCTTT.

V usage is TRBV27 and J usage is TRBJ2-2; D is uncertain. V gave up 3 bases and J gave up 4 bases, with 12 bases separating them. Per germline, CDR1 MNHEY and CDR2 SMNVEV (reference sequence). The CDR3 sequence is 15 residues long. CDR3 sequence reads: CASSFSDPFTGELFF. The CDR3, as DNA: TGTGCCAGCAGTTTCTCGGACCCATTCACCGGGGAGCTGTTTTTT.

The chain employs TRBV7-2 and TRBJ2-6; D is possibly TRBD1 (6 bases). This CDR3 contains 19 residues. Trimming took off 1 base at V and 2 bases at J, with 18 bases between the two ends. Per the germline V gene, CDR1 is SGHTA and CDR2 is FQGNSA. CDR3: CASSLGVFRQAPGANVLTF. The DNA of the CDR3 is TGTGCCAGCAGCTTAGGTGTATTCCGACAGGCACCTGGGGCCAACGTCCTGACTTTC.

The table lists this clone with a few counts. The chain combines TRBV15 with TRBJ2-5; D may match TRBD1 or TRBD2 (5 bases each). The CDR3 has 12 amino acids. V lost 8 bases, J lost 1 base, and 8 bases lay in between. CDR1 LNHNV and CDR2 YYDKDF come from the germline V gene (reference sequence). The CDR3 protein is CATGDGQETQYF. The DNA of the CDR3 is TGTGCCACCGGGGACGGCCAAGAGACCCAGTACTTC.

The chain recombines TRBV5-6 with TRBJ1-4; D unresolved. The germline gives CDR1 SGHDT, CDR2 YYEEEE. V was clipped by 0 bases and J by 14 bases, with 11 bases between them. The CDR3 contains 12 residues. The CDR3, as DNA: TGTGCCAGCAGCTTGGCGGAATTAGGTCTGTTTTTT. It yields the protein CASSLAELGLFF.

The table lists this clone with a few counts. The chain recombines TRBV5-4 with TRBJ1-1; unclear D gene. With 4 bases removed from V and 1 base from J, the gap between germline ends came to 20 bases. The germline V gene encodes CDR1 SGHNT and CDR2 YYREEE (reference sequence). CDR3 length equals 17 residues. The CDR3 sequence: CASSLRSGVRPNTEAFF. Here the CDR3 DNA reads TGTGCCAGCAGCCTAAGGTCCGGGGTCAGACCGAACACTGAAGCTTTCTTT.

V and J are TRBV4-1 and TRBJ2-7, with 8 bases fitting TRBD1. The V gene's germline CDR1 is MGHRA and CDR2 YSYEKL. The CDR3 runs 16 residues. V shed 0 bases and J 3 bases; nucleotides not matched to a gene: 7. CDR3 residues: CASSQEGGQGDYEQYF. The DNA for the CDR3 is TGCGCCAGCAGCCAAGAAGGCGGACAGGGTGACTACGAGCAGTACTTC.

In its sample, this clone was seen a few times. This chain uses TRBV29-1 with TRBJ1-2; 8 bases are a match to TRBD1. CDR1 is SQVTM and CDR2 is ANQGSEA in the germline V gene. CDR3 length: 13 amino acids. The V gene end was trimmed by 2 bases and the J gene end by 5 bases; junction bases not matched to a gene: 4. CDR3 sequence: CSVEQGAWYGYTF. The CDR3 DNA reads TGCAGCGTTGAACAGGGGGCCTGGTATGGCTACACCTTC. Filled out from reference TRBV29-1 and TRBJ1-2, the complete variable domain reads SAVISQKPSRDICQRGTSLTIQCQVDSQVTMMFWYRQQPGQSLTLIATANQGSEATYESGFVIDKFPISRPNLTFSTLTVSNMSPEDSSIYLCSVEQGAWYGYTFGSGTRLTVV.

This rearrangement joins TRBV30 to TRBJ2-7; D is undetermined. V was cut by 2 bases and J by 0 bases, with 11 bases left in between. Germline assignment: CDR1 GTSNPN and CDR2 SVGIG (reference sequence). The CDR3 runs 14 residues. The DNA of the CDR3 is TGTGCCTGGAGTCAATCGGCCAGCTCCTACGAGCAGTACTTC. Translation: CAWSQSASSYEQYF.

V is TRBV5-4 and J is TRBJ2-1; D is undetermined. The CDR3 sequence is 12 residues long. The V gene lost 3 bases and the J gene lost 14 bases, with 15 bases spanning the gap. CDR1 is SGHNT, CDR2 YYREEE, per germline (reference sequence). CDR3 sequence (DNA): TGTGCCAGCAGCTCCGACCACCCAGTGAAGTTCTTC. It specifies CASSSDHPVKFF. The full variable domain, its missing parts supplied by reference TRBV5-4 and TRBJ2-1, is ETGVTQSPTHLIKTRGQQVTLRCSSQSGHNTVSWYQQALGQGPQFIFQYYREEENGRGNFPPRFSGLQFPNYSSELNVNALELDDSALYLCASSSDHPVKFFGPGTRLTVL.

This chain joins TRBV29-1 and TRBJ1-2, with 9 bases identical to TRBD1. Losses at the gene ends were 6 bases for V and 7 bases for J; bases not matched to a gene: 9. Germline-derived CDR1 and CDR2 are SQVTM and ANQGSEA. CDR3 size: 13 residues. CDR3 nucleotide sequence: TGCAGCGTCGACGGACAGGGGACAACTGGCTACACCTTC. Translated, it gives CSVDGQGTTGYTF.